Below are 28 T cell receptor beta chains sequenced from a single sample in a study of shared T cell receptors in the human thymus. Only in-frame clones appear in the TCRdb table, and some are missing; sequencing was by immunoSEQ multiplex PCR. The sample consists of hundreds of thousands of clones, 87% of them appearing once. This same sample was also taken into another study, of human thymus T cells.

Sequenced sample: thymocytes. These receptors were obtained from a boy under two years old with a congenital heart defect.

The V and J genes are TRBV10-3 and TRBJ1-5, with D uncertain. This CDR3 has 14 amino acids. CDR1 and CDR2 from the germline V gene are ENHRY and SYGVKD. V gave up 1 base and J gave up 2 bases, with 6 bases separating them. The chain's CDR3 is CAISELGRNQPQHF. CDR3 coding DNA: TGTGCCATCAGTGAGTTGGGCCGCAATCAGCCCCAGCATTTT.

The chain recombines TRBV5-1 with TRBJ2-1; 10 bases match TRBD2. CDR3 length: 16 amino acids. Germline trimming cut 4 bases from V and 3 bases from J; bases unmatched to any gene: 7. CDR1 and CDR2 from the germline V gene are SGHRS and YFSETQ. The CDR3 DNA reads TGCGCCAGCAGCCAACTAGGACTAGCGGACTACAATGAGCAGTTCTTC. Translated: CASSQLGLADYNEQFF.

The chain employs TRBV11-3 and TRBJ2-1; 10 nucleotides align to TRBD2. The CDR3 sequence is 14 residues long. Germline lookup yields CDR1 SGHNT and CDR2 YENEEA. V shed 3 bases and J 9 bases; nucleotides not matched to a gene: 5. CDR3 coding DNA: TGTGCCAGCAGCTTCATAGCGGGAGGCCGTGAGCAGTTCTTC. Encoded protein: CASSFIAGGREQFF.

The V and J genes are TRBV6-1 and TRBJ2-5, with 9 bases identical to TRBD1. CDR1 is MNHNS, CDR2 SASEGT, per germline. This CDR3 is built from 15 residues. V dropped 2 bases and J dropped 2; count of bases not matched to a gene: 3. The CDR3 bases are TGTGCCAGCAGTGAACGGGACAGGGCGCAAGAGACCCAGTACTTC. Residues: CASSERDRAQETQYF.

This clone was observed once. This chain uses TRBV28 with TRBJ2-7, with TRBD2 identical over 7 bases. The V segment lost 8 bases and the J segment 3 bases; nucleotides outside the gene matches: 22. The CDR3 has 18 amino acids. The germline V gene has CDR1 MDHEN and CDR2 SYDVKM. The CDR3 loop is CASGKSSSGDDRNYEQYF. In nucleotides, the CDR3 is TGTGCCAGCGGGAAGTCATCCAGCGGGGACGACCGAAACTACGAGCAGTACTTC.

As regards this clone: One end of the junction fails to match germline, which may point to a read error. The rearrangement links TRBV25-1 to TRBJ1-2, with a possible D match to TRBD1 (5 bases). The CDR3 length is 14 residues. Germline CDR1 and CDR2: MGHDK and SYGVNS. This CDR3 is CASSEFQGGYGHTF. The DNA for the CDR3 is TGTGCCAGCAGTGAATTTCAGGGTGGCTATGGCCACACCTTC.

The J gene is TRBJ2-7, the V gene TRBV4-1; the D is unclear. Trimming removed 1 base from V and 5 bases from J, with 15 bases in between. The germline gives CDR1 MGHRA, CDR2 YSYEKL. The CDR3 extends over 15 amino acids. The CDR3 reads CASSQVLCSFHEQYF. Here the CDR3 DNA reads TGCGCCAGCAGCCAAGTTCTTTGTAGCTTCCACGAGCAGTACTTC.

CDR3 nucleotides: TGCGCCAGCAGCGAAGGTCATGGACAGGGTCGTAGGACTGAAGCTTTCTTT. This encodes CASSEGHGQGRRTEAFF. The V call is TRBV5-1, the J call TRBJ1-1, with 8 bases aligning to TRBD1. Germline loops: CDR1 SGHRS, CDR2 YFSETQ. The ends lost 4 bases at V and 5 bases at J; junction bases unmatched: 16. The CDR3 spans 17 residues.

V and J are TRBV5-6 and TRBJ2-7, with TRBD2 identical over 14 bases. The length of the CDR3 is 19 residues. Germline assignment: CDR1 SGHDT and CDR2 YYEEEE. J gave up 5 bases and V 3 bases, and 16 bases lay outside the gene matches. The DNA for the CDR3 is TGTGCCAGCAGCTCCTCTTCGACTAGCGGGGGGGCCGCGTACGACGAGCAGTACTTC. This sequence encodes CASSSSSTSGGAAYDEQYF.

This chain joins TRBV2 and TRBJ1-5; weak D call: TRBD1 (6 bases). Germline CDR1 SNHLY, CDR2 FYNNEI. V dropped 6 bases and J dropped 6 bases, with 24 bases sitting between them. The CDR3 spans 17 residues. The CDR3 protein is CASRATPVRDNAQPQHF. CDR3 coding DNA: TGTGCCAGCAGAGCTACGCCAGTCCGGGACAACGCTCAGCCCCAGCATTTT. Variable domain in full (rest from reference TRBV2 and TRBJ1-5): EPEVTQTPSHQVTQMGQEVILRCVPISNHLYFYWYRQILGQKVEFLVSFYNNEISEKSEIFDDQFSVERPDGSNFTLKIRSTKLEDSAMYFCASRATPVRDNAQPQHFGDGTRLSIL.

The rearrangement links TRBV9 to TRBJ2-2; 7 bases agree with TRBD2. This CDR3 is built from 17 residues. CDR1 is SGDLS, CDR2 YYNGEE, per germline. Germline trimming cut 3 bases from V and 0 bases from J; bases unmatched to any gene: 8. DNA of the CDR3: TGTGCCAGCAGCGCCACAAAGGGGACTACGAACACCGGGGAGCTGTTTTTT. Its translation is CASSATKGTTNTGELFF.

This sequence joins TRBV16 and TRBJ2-2; 7 bases agree with TRBD2. The germline V gene encodes CDR1 KGHSY and CDR2 FQNENV. The V and J ends lost 4 bases and 1 base, in that order; junction bases with no gene match: 9. The CDR3 runs 17 residues. CDR3 sequence reads: CASSPQVERGNTGELFF. The CDR3 coding sequence is TGTGCCAGCAGCCCCCAGGTCGAGCGGGGGAACACCGGGGAGCTGTTTTTT. The full variable domain, with the rest looked up from reference TRBV16 and TRBJ2-2, is GEEVAQTPKHLVRGEGQKAKLYCAPIKGHSYVFWYQQVLKNEFKFLISFQNENVFDETGMPKERFSAKCLPNSPCSLEIQATKLEDSAVYFCASSPQVERGNTGELFFGEGSRLTVL.

The genes are TRBV28 and TRBJ2-7, with D perhaps matching TRBD2 (6 bases). The germline V gene has CDR1 MDHEN and CDR2 SYDVKM. This CDR3 has 12 amino acids. V gave up 3 bases and J gave up 7 bases, with 10 bases separating them. The CDR3 protein is CASSLPGTEQYF. The CDR3 nucleotides read TGTGCCAGCAGTTTGCCCGGGACTGAGCAGTACTTC.

The rearrangement joins TRBV7-3 to TRBJ2-7; D possibly corresponds to TRBD1 (6 bases). Per germline, CDR1 SGHTA and CDR2 FQGTGA. V lost 5 bases and J 0 bases, leaving 11 bases between the germline ends. This CDR3 has 14 amino acids. The CDR3 nucleotides read TGTGCCAGCAGCACAACAGGGAGCTCCTACGAGCAGTACTTC. This codes for CASSTTGSSYEQYF.

The CDR3 loop is CASSLGEPPESGELFF. CDR3 bases: TGTGCCAGCAGCTTAGGAGAGCCCCCCGAGAGCGGGGAGCTGTTTTTT. This chain connects TRBV7-2 to TRBJ2-2; D unclear. Trimming pared 1 base from V and 7 bases from J, leaving 16 bases between. The V gene's germline CDR1 is SGHTA and CDR2 FQGNSA. The CDR3 is made up of 16 amino acids.

The rearrangement joins TRBV11-2 to TRBJ2-7, with TRBD2 matching over 8 bases. Trimming took 1 base from V and 4 from J; bases not matched to a gene: 9. The CDR3 sequence is 16 residues long. Germline V CDR1 and CDR2: SGHAT, FQNNGV. CDR3 DNA: TGTGCCAGCAGCTTAGCGTGGGCTAGCGGGCGGTACGAGCAGTACTTC. It yields the protein CASSLAWASGRYEQYF.

This chain joins TRBV4-3 and TRBJ2-5, with D possibly matching TRBD1 (6 bases). Trimming took 0 bases from V and 5 from J, leaving 13 bases between them. This CDR3 region has 15 residues. Germline V lookup: CDR1 LGHNA, CDR2 YSLEER. Here the CDR3 reads CASSQDLRGKETQYF. The CDR3 region has the DNA TGCGCCAGCAGCCAAGATCTCAGGGGCAAGGAGACCCAGTACTTC.

The genes are TRBV10-3 and TRBJ2-7; tentatively, D is TRBD1 (6 bases). Between the trimmed V and J ends, which lost 6 bases and 1 base, there was a span of 16 bases. This CDR3 has 15 amino acids. Per the germline V gene, CDR1 is ENHRY and CDR2 is SYGVKD. CDR3 residues: CAISPTGAPSYEQYF. Here the CDR3 DNA reads TGTGCCATCAGCCCGACAGGTGCCCCTTCCTACGAGCAGTACTTC.

This chain connects TRBV5-5 to TRBJ1-2, with D tentatively TRBD1 (6 bases). The germline V gene has CDR1 SGHKS and CDR2 YYEKEE (reference sequence). CDR3 size: 13 residues. V lost 7 bases and J 4 bases, leaving 14 bases between the germline ends. Here the CDR3 reads CASYSGQSYGYTF. The CDR3 DNA follows: TGTGCCAGCTACTCCGGACAGTCCTATGGCTACACCTTC. Variable domain in full (rest from reference TRBV5-5 and TRBJ1-2): DAGVTQSPTHLIKTRGQQVTLRCSPISGHKSVSWYQQVLGQGPQFIFQYYEKEERGRGNFPDRFSARQFPNYSSELNVNALLLGDSALYLCASYSGQSYGYTFGSGTRLTVV.

CDR3 coding DNA: TGTGCCAGCAGTTACTCCGGGACAGGGTACAATGAGCAGTTCTTC. Its protein product is CASSYSGTGYNEQFF. The chain employs TRBV6-5 and TRBJ2-1; 9 positions match TRBD1. V trimming: 0 bases; J trimming: 4 bases; junction bases outside the gene matches: 1. There are 15 residues in the CDR3. CDR1 and CDR2 from the germline V gene are MNHEY and SVGAGI.

The chain has TRBV27 and TRBJ2-7; 9 bases map to TRBD1. The CDR3 loop spans 16 amino acids. J gave up 3 bases and V 4 bases, and 10 bases lay outside the gene matches. Per germline, CDR1 MNHEY and CDR2 SMNVEV (reference sequence). DNA for the CDR3: TGTGCCAGCAGTTCATTGGGACAGGGTTCGATCTACGAGCAGTACTTC. It is translated as CASSSLGQGSIYEQYF.

The chain combines TRBV11-2 with TRBJ2-7, with D perhaps matching TRBD1 (5 bases). CDR3 length equals 15 residues. Trimming removed 1 base from V and 5 bases from J, with 15 bases in between. Germline CDR1 SGHAT, CDR2 FQNNGV. The CDR3 DNA sequence: TGTGCCAGCAGCTTAGCCCGAGACAGTTTCAACGAGCAGTACTTC. Residues: CASSLARDSFNEQYF. Drawing the rest from reference TRBV11-2 and TRBJ2-7, the complete variable domain is EAGVAQSPRYKIIEKRQSVAFWCNPISGHATLYWYQQILGQGPKLLIQFQNNGVVDDSQLPKDRFSAERLKGVDSTLKIQPAKLEDSAVYLCASSLARDSFNEQYFGPGTRLTVT.

The rearrangement uses TRBV9 and TRBJ2-1, with 13 bases lining up with TRBD2. The germline CDR1 and CDR2 sequences are SGDLS and YYNGEE. The CDR3 has 15 residues. Losses at the gene ends were 3 bases for V and 8 bases for J; bases not matched to a gene: 5. The CDR3 sequence is CASSAGTSGVHEQFF. CDR3 coding DNA: TGTGCCAGCAGCGCCGGGACTAGCGGGGTTCATGAGCAGTTCTTC.

This rearrangement joins TRBV5-8 to TRBJ2-1; 8 bases are a match to TRBD2. CDR1 is SGHTS and CDR2 is YDEGEE in the germline V gene. The CDR3 runs 18 residues. V gave up 1 base and J gave up 0 bases; unmatched junction bases: 9. The CDR3 DNA is TGTGCCAGCAGCTTGCGGGCGGGGGGCAAGAGCTCCTACAATGAGCAGTTCTTC. This gives the protein CASSLRAGGKSSYNEQFF.

The chain is built from TRBV4-3 and TRBJ2-2; 8 bases fit TRBD2. There are 20 residues in the CDR3. V lost 3 bases to trimming and J lost 5 bases; unmatched junction nucleotides: 20. Germline V gene sequence: CDR1 LGHNA, CDR2 YSLEER. CDR3 residues: CASSHLSSRPGLVGTGELFF. CDR3 bases: TGCGCCAGCAGCCACTTATCCTCCCGACCGGGACTAGTGGGAACCGGGGAGCTGTTTTTT.

The rearrangement uses TRBV28 and TRBJ2-3; D may be TRBD2 (5 bases). The CDR3 spans 16 residues. The germline V gene encodes CDR1 MDHEN and CDR2 SYDVKM. The ends were cut back, 3 bases at V and 3 bases at J, with 16 bases in the middle. The CDR3 is CASSFVRLAETDTQYF. The CDR3 nucleotides are TGTGCCAGCAGTTTTGTTAGGCTAGCCGAGACAGATACGCAGTATTTT. The full variable domain, with the rest looked up from reference TRBV28 and TRBJ2-3, is DVKVTQSSRYLVKRTGEKVFLECVQDMDHENMFWYRQDPGLGLRLIYFSYDVKMKEKGDIPEGYSVSREKKERFSLILESASTNQTSMYLCASSFVRLAETDTQYFGPGTRLTVL.

The J gene is TRBJ2-1, the V gene TRBV4-3; D gene unclear. This CDR3 has 13 amino acids. The germline V gene encodes CDR1 LGHNA and CDR2 YSLEER. Trimming removed 4 bases at V and 8 bases at J, with 12 bases between. The CDR3 loop is CASSLGGTYEQFF. The CDR3, as DNA: TGCGCCAGCAGCCTAGGCGGAACGTATGAGCAGTTCTTC.

A single count supports this clone. The J gene is TRBJ2-1, the V gene TRBV29-1; no definite D call. V dropped 5 bases and J dropped 15 bases, with 11 bases sitting between them. The CDR3 contains 9 residues. Germline assignment: CDR1 SQVTM and CDR2 ANQGSEA. CDR3 region: CSVNSLPFF. CDR3 coding DNA: TGCAGCGTTAACAGTTTACCGTTCTTC.